This TCR beta chain was obtained from a study of T cells in Graves' hyperthyroidism and ophthalmopathy. Trimming took off 7 bases at V and 4 bases at J, with 16 bases between the two ends. This CDR3 comprises 14 residues. Germline CDR1 reads SGHVS; CDR2 reads FNYEAQ. Progressors' blood was drawn at hyperthyroidism diagnosis, before ophthalmopathy symptoms. Amplified regions were TCR beta CDR3 sequences from RNA transcripts. First-round RT-PCR targeting the TCR CDR3 was performed with the HTBI primer set. One entry per CDR3 protein results from TCRdb running MiXCR on the multiplex PCR reads. The data contain 650,000 to 850,000 distinct CDR3 sequences, under 20% of them singletons.

This receptor was taken from a woman between 50 and 59 years old with Graves' hyperthyroidism that later progressed to Graves' ophthalmopathy. The chain joins TRBV7-6 to TRBJ1-1; possibly TRBD1 for D (6 bases). The material sequenced was blood. The CDR3 sequence is CASTEGGSVTEAFF. CDR3 DNA sequence: TGTGCCAGCACCGAGGGGGGGTCTGTCACTGAAGCTTTCTTT.